This T cell receptor (beta chain) was recorded in a study of OX40 agonist ivuxolimab in advanced cancers. Study-wide background: Patients were treated with intravenous ivuxolimab, dosed at 0.01 to 10 mg/kg and infused every 2 weeks.

A remark on this clone: Its antigen is currently unknown.

Overall study findings and caveats: Which antigen the expanded peripheral T cells recognized is unknown.

Data came from immunoSEQ multiplex PCR; TCRdb stores just in-frame clones and leaves some out. In the table there are 130,000 or so clones, about 93% of which are singletons. Per the germline V gene, CDR1 is MDHEN and CDR2 is SYDVKM. Trimming took off 3 bases at V and 0 bases at J, with 9 bases between the two ends. The CDR3 has 15 residues. This TCR derives from an adult with an advanced solid tumor such as melanoma, head and neck, liver or kidney cancer. The chain has TRBV28 and TRBJ1-3, with no clear D. The input for sequencing was CD4+ or CD8+ T cells sorted from blood, taken in a trial of the OX40 agonist ivuxolimab. This CDR3 is CASSFRGSSGNTIYF. CDR3 coding DNA: TGTGCCAGCAGTTTCCGTGGCAGCTCTGGAAACACCATATATTTT.